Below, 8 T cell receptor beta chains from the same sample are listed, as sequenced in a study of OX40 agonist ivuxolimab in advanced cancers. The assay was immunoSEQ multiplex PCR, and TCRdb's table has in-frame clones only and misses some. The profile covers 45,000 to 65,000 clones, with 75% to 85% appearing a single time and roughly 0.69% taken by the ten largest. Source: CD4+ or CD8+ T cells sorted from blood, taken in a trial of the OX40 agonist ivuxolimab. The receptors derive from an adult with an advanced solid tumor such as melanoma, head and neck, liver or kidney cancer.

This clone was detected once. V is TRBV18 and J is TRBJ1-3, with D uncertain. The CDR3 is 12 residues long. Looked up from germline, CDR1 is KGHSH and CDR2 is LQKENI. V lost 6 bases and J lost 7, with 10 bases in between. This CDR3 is CASSPGGNTIYF. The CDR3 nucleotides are TGTGCCAGCTCCCCCGGCGGTAACACCATATATTTT.

CDR3 loop: CASSAGVAGGYNEQFF. CDR3 nucleotides: TGTGCCAGCAGCGCCGGGGTCGCGGGGGGTTACAATGAGCAGTTCTTC. The chain is built from TRBV14 and TRBJ2-1; 8 nucleotides line up with TRBD2. V was pared by 5 bases and J by 4 bases, with 10 bases of the junction left unmatched. The CDR3 covers 16 residues. Germline loops: CDR1 SGHDN, CDR2 FVKESK.

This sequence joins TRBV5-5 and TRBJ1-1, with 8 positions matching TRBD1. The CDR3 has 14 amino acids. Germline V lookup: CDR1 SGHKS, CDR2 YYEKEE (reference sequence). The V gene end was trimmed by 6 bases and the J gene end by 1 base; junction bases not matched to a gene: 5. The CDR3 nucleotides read TGTGCCAGCATCTTCGGGACAGGGAACACTGAAGCTTTCTTT. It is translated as CASIFGTGNTEAFF.

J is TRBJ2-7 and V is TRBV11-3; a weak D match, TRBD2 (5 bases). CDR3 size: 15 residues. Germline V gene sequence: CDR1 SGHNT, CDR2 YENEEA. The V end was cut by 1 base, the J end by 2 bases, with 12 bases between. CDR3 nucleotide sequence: TGTGCCAGCAGCTTAGGTGTAGCCGGGGCCTACGAGCAGTACTTC. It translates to CASSLGVAGAYEQYF.

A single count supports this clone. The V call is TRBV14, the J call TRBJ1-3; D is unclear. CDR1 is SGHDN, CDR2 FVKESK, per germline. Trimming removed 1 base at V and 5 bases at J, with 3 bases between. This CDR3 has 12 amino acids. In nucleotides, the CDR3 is TGTGCCAGCAGCCAAGTGCGAAACACCATATATTTT. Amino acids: CASSQVRNTIYF.

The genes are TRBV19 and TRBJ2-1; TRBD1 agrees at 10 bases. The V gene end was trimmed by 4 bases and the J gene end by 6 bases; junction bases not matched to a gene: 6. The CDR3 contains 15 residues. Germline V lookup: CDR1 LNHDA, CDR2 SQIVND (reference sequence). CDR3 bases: TGTGCCAGTAGTACGGGACAGGGGAGAATCAATGAGCAGTTCTTC. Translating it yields CASSTGQGRINEQFF.

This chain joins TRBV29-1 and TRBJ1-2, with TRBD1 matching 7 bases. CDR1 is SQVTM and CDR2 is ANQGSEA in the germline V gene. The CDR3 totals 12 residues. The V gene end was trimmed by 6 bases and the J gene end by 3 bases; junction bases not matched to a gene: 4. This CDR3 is CSVAQGYYGYTF. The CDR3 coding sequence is TGCAGCGTCGCACAGGGGTACTATGGCTACACCTTC.

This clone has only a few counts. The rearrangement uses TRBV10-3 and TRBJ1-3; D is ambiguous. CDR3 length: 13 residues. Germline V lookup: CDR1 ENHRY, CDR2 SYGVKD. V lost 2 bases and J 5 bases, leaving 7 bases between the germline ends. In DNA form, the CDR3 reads TGTGCCATCAGTGAGCTTGGGCGAAACACCATATATTTT. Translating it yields CAISELGRNTIYF.